The sample holds one count of the clone carrying this TCR beta chain. The entry originates in a study of shared clonotypes between healthy human individuals. As for the study in general: CD4 naive and memory got three plates each, CD8 naive two, CD8 memory one.

The naive CD8 fraction comprised CD45RO-negative cells positively selected for CCR7 and excluded terminally differentiated effector memory CD45RA+ cells. The length of the CDR3 is 15 residues. V gave up 4 bases and J gave up 4 bases; unmatched junction bases: 5. CDR1 is LGHNA, CDR2 YSLEER, per germline. As processed by the authors: Filtering differed since immunoSEQ provided only junctions, with no quality scores. Method: immunoSEQ multiplex PCR; TCRdb's copy keeps in-frame clones and lacks some. Clone size and V and J calls were adopted from that table, with D and trimming inferred from the DNA. This sample yields about 2 million clones, of which just under 95% are seen a single time; around 1.1% belongs to the top ten.

This chain connects TRBV4-3 to TRBJ2-1, with 9 bases aligning to TRBD2. Sequencing used naive CD8+ T cells sorted from blood. The origin of this receptor is a man younger than 35 in good health. The CDR3 here is CASSPRTSAYNEQFF. CDR3 bases: TGCGCCAGCAGCCCTCGGACTAGCGCATACAATGAGCAGTTCTTC.